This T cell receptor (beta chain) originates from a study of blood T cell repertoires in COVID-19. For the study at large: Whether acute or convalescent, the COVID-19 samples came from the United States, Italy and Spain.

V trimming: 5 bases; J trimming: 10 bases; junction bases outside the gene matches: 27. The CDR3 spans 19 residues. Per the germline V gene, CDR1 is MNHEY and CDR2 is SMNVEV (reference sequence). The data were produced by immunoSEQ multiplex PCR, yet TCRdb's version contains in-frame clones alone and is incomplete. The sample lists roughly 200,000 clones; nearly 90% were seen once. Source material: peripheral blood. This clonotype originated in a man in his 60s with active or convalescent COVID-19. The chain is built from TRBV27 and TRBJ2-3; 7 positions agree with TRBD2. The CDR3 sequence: CASSPFNSPRERGPHAQYF. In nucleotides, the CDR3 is TGTGCCAGCAGTCCCTTTAACTCGCCCAGAGAGCGGGGTCCCCATGCGCAGTATTTT.